What follows is one T cell receptor beta chain and its context. Its antigen remains unidentified. No quality values exist for individual bases; no much larger clone is one base distant. Receptor libraries were prepared by the immunoSEQ multiplex PCR assay. TCRdb retrieved this table from immuneACCESS and kept in-frame rearrangements only. Not all clones are present; in checked studies, unresolved V genes account for under half, and no reason is known for the remainder. The sample table contains about 56,000 clones; only one count was recorded for around 93% of them. The leading ten clones occupy about 4.5% of the sample. Its CDR3 holds 15 amino acids, cysteine through phenylalanine. Only the CDR3 DNA stays, 45 bases, in frame from base 1. Ends trimmed: V by 4 bases, J by 4 bases; bases unmatched to a gene: 5. The germline V gene provides CDR1 SGHTA and CDR2 FQGNSA. This record comes from a study of technical replicates of blood from a handful of donors (dated by TCRdb to the late 2010s).

Recombination connected TRBV7-2 to TRBJ2-7; the central 12 bases match TRBD2. The specimen was PBMCs. The receptor was isolated from a human donor in good health. Some clones in this sample may be carry-over from other donors' samples. The DNA sequence reads TGTGCCAGCAGCTCAACTAGCGGGAGGAGGTACGAGCAGTACTTC. The resulting protein is CASSSTSGRRYEQYF. With the portions outside the CDR3 filled from the reference TRBV7-2 and TRBJ2-7 genes, the complete variable region becomes GAGVSQSPSNKVTEKGKDVELRCDPISGHTALYWYRQSLGQGLEFLIYFQGNSAPDKSGLPSDRFSAERTGGSVSTLTIQRTQQEDSAVYLCASSSTSGRRYEQYFGPGTRLTVT.